Below are 30 T cell receptor beta chains sequenced from a single sample in a study of cytomegalovirus exposure and HLA in healthy donors. The PCR employed 60 Vbeta primers together with 13 Jbeta primers. Using immunoSEQ multiplex PCR, the repertoire was profiled, and TCRdb retains in-frame clones only, with some absent. The sample contains fewer than 110,000 clones, around 67% of which appear only once. The source material was PBMCs. Source of these receptors: a woman in her thirties or forties in good health and CMV-seropositive.

This clone has just a few counts. The chain couples TRBV5-1 to TRBJ2-3; 13 nucleotides align to TRBD2. From germline, CDR1 is SGHRS and CDR2 YFSETQ. The CDR3 runs to 15 residues. V lost 4 bases to trimming and J lost 4 bases; unmatched junction nucleotides: 3. The CDR3 spells CASSGTSGVADTQYF. The CDR3 DNA reads as TGCGCCAGCAGCGGGACTAGCGGGGTAGCAGATACGCAGTATTTT.

DNA for the CDR3: TGTGCCAGCAGCCAAGCGGGACCCGGACAGGGGTCTGAAAAACTGTTTTTT. It encodes CASSQAGPGQGSEKLFF. V is TRBV4-2 and J is TRBJ1-4, with TRBD1 identical over 9 bases. The germline gives CDR1 LGHNA, CDR2 YNFKEQ. The CDR3 consists of 17 residues. V lost 1 base, J lost 7 bases, and 10 bases stayed unmatched.

The chain is built from TRBV5-1 and TRBJ2-1; 8 bases align to TRBD2. CDR3 length equals 15 residues. CDR1 and CDR2 from the germline V gene are SGHRS and YFSETQ. V trimming: 4 bases; J trimming: 7 bases; junction bases outside the gene matches: 10. CDR3 amino acids: CASSTAGGRWNEQFF. The CDR3, as DNA: TGCGCCAGCAGCACCGCGGGGGGCCGGTGGAATGAGCAGTTCTTC.

The V call is TRBV5-1, the J call TRBJ2-2; tentative D call: TRBD2 (7 bases). Trimming took off 0 bases at V and 9 bases at J, with 18 bases between the two ends. The CDR3 is 16 residues long. CDR1 and CDR2 from the germline V gene are SGHRS and YFSETQ. The CDR3 DNA follows: TGCGCCAGCAGCTTGGAGGGGGGGGCGGCGCCGCGGGAGCTGTTTTTT. Translated, it gives CASSLEGGAAPRELFF.

This chain connects TRBV4-1 to TRBJ1-1, with 7 positions matching TRBD1. This CDR3 is built from 14 residues. Trimming cost V 2 bases and J 6 bases; bases outside gene matches: 6. Germline loops: CDR1 MGHRA, CDR2 YSYEKL. The DNA of the CDR3 is TGCGCCAGCAGCCAACGGACAGGTTTGTCTGAAGCTTTCTTT. Translating it yields CASSQRTGLSEAFF.

The gene calls are TRBV9 and TRBJ2-3, with 8 bases identical to TRBD2. Germline assignment: CDR1 SGDLS and CDR2 YYNGEE. The CDR3 contains 15 residues. J lost 6 bases, V lost 0 bases, and 6 bases had no gene match. The CDR3 reads CASSVAAGEGDTQYF. The CDR3 DNA reads as TGTGCCAGCAGCGTAGCAGCGGGGGAGGGGGATACGCAGTATTTT.

This clone has just one count. V and J are TRBV4-2 and TRBJ1-1, with D possibly TRBD1 on 5 matching bases. The CDR3 contains 18 residues. V dropped 5 bases and J dropped 0 bases, with 22 bases sitting between them. Germline CDR1 is LGHNA and CDR2 is YNFKEQ. CDR3 bases: TGTGCCAGCAGCTTTCCTGCTGAAGTGGTAGGGGTGAACACTGAAGCTTTCTTT. Its protein is CASSFPAEVVGVNTEAFF.

This clone was observed once. This chain uses TRBV25-1 with TRBJ1-2; D might be TRBD1 (6 bases). Germline V CDR1 and CDR2: MGHDK, SYGVNS. The CDR3 totals 14 residues. Trimming took off 0 bases at V and 5 bases at J, with 10 bases between the two ends. As DNA, the CDR3 is TGTGCCAGCAGTGAATATGGGACACTATATGGCTACACCTTC. This gives the protein CASSEYGTLYGYTF.

This chain joins TRBV14 and TRBJ1-2; 7 positions agree with TRBD1. J lost 8 bases, V lost 1 base, and 7 bases had no gene match. The V gene's germline CDR1 is SGHDN and CDR2 FVKESK. The CDR3 is 14 amino acids. The CDR3 reads CASSQAFNRGGYTF. As DNA, the CDR3 is TGTGCCAGCAGCCAAGCATTTAACAGGGGAGGCTACACCTTC.

The gene calls are TRBV30 and TRBJ1-1; D perhaps matches TRBD1 (6 bases). CDR3 length equals 14 residues. Germline V gene sequence: CDR1 GTSNPN, CDR2 SVGIG (reference sequence). V was pared by 4 bases and J by 0 bases, with 12 bases between. The CDR3 sequence is CAWKGTGMNTEAFF. DNA for the CDR3: TGTGCCTGGAAGGGCACAGGGATGAACACTGAAGCTTTCTTT. The full variable domain, in which reference TRBV30 and TRBJ1-1 provide the parts outside the CDR3, is SQTIHQWPATLVQPVGSPLSLECTVEGTSNPNLYWYRQAAGRGLQLLFYSVGIGQISSEVPQNLSASRPQDRQFILSSKKLLLSDSGFYLCAWKGTGMNTEAFFGQGTRLTVV.

This clone occurred once. V is TRBV7-6 and J is TRBJ2-7; 11 positions agree with TRBD2. The CDR3 spans 18 residues. Per germline, CDR1 SGHVS and CDR2 FNYEAQ. Trimming cost V 2 bases and J 1 base; bases outside gene matches: 10. The CDR3 loop is CASSLRTGRLAGSYEQYF. CDR3 bases: TGTGCCAGCAGCTTAAGGACAGGGAGACTAGCGGGATCCTACGAGCAGTACTTC.

The chain has TRBV7-2 and TRBJ1-4; 10 bases match TRBD1. The J segment lost 3 bases and the V segment lost 5 bases, leaving 0 bases of the junction unmatched. The CDR3 runs to 14 residues. CDR1 is SGHTA, CDR2 FQGNSA, per germline. Here the CDR3 DNA reads TGTGCCAGCAGCGGACAGGGGGCTAATGAAAAACTGTTTTTT. Translation gives CASSGQGANEKLFF.

The CDR3 region is CASTISGVGYSYEQYF. The DNA of the CDR3 is TGTGCCAGCACCATATCCGGGGTGGGGTATTCCTACGAGCAGTACTTC. This chain joins TRBV5-5 and TRBJ2-7, with D possibly matching TRBD2 (5 bases). Germline V gene data show CDR1 as SGHKS and CDR2 as YYEKEE (reference sequence). The CDR3 sequence is 16 residues long. With 6 bases removed from V and 1 base from J, the gap between germline ends came to 20 bases.

The V gene is TRBV7-8, the J gene TRBJ2-7, with TRBD2 matching 8 bases. Germline CDR1 SGHVS, CDR2 FQNEAQ. The CDR3 has 15 amino acids. V trimming: 0 bases; J trimming: 3 bases; junction bases outside the gene matches: 4. DNA of the CDR3: TGTGCCAGCAGCTTAGCAGCGGGGGAAGGCTACGAGCAGTACTTC. Residues: CASSLAAGEGYEQYF.

This chain uses TRBV30 with TRBJ2-5, with D possibly matching TRBD2 (5 bases). CDR1 and CDR2 (germline): GTSNPN, SVGIG (reference sequence). Trimming shortened V by 5 bases and J by 7 bases, and 14 bases separated the two germline ends. The CDR3 contains 12 residues. CDR3 amino acids: CAWLTTGGTQYF. CDR3 in DNA: TGTGCCTGGCTGACCACCGGAGGGACCCAGTACTTC.

The V and J genes are TRBV5-1 and TRBJ1-3; TRBD1 might be the D (5 bases). V was cut by 2 bases and J by 4 bases, with 13 bases left in between. This CDR3 contains 15 residues. The germline gives CDR1 SGHRS, CDR2 YFSETQ. The CDR3: CASSLQNTGGNTIYF. Written as DNA, the CDR3 is TGCGCCAGCAGCTTACAAAATACAGGAGGAAACACCATATATTTT.

This clone was counted a few times. The CDR3 loop is CASTGPRSSTDTQYF. CDR3 coding DNA: TGTGCCAGCACCGGTCCCCGGTCCAGCACAGATACGCAGTATTTT. This rearrangement joins TRBV6-1 to TRBJ2-3; D is undetermined. The V and J ends lost 7 bases and 0 bases respectively, with 14 bases between them. Germline values: CDR1 MNHNS, CDR2 SASEGT. The CDR3 runs 15 residues.

The sample holds a few counts of this clone. The V gene is TRBV6-5, the J gene TRBJ2-3, with 8 positions matching TRBD2. This CDR3 has 15 residues. The V gene end was trimmed by 6 bases and the J gene end by 3 bases; junction bases not matched to a gene: 8. CDR1 MNHEY and CDR2 SVGAGI come from the germline V gene. CDR3 bases: TGTGCCAGCAGCTCCGGGACTAGGGGAACAGATACGCAGTATTTT. As protein: CASSSGTRGTDTQYF.

This clone has more than one count but fewer than ten. The chain is built from TRBV6-5 and TRBJ1-3, with 8 bases lining up with TRBD1. The V gene's germline CDR1 is MNHEY and CDR2 SVGAGI. J was trimmed by 4 bases and V by 6 bases; bases with no gene match: 8. This CDR3 comprises 15 residues. The CDR3 sequence is CASRTGQERGNTIYF. CDR3 nucleotides: TGTGCCAGCAGAACGGGACAGGAGAGGGGAAACACCATATATTTT.

The genes are TRBV18 and TRBJ1-6; possible D gene TRBD1, 5 bases. Per germline, CDR1 KGHSH and CDR2 LQKENI. The V end lost 2 bases, the J end lost 8 bases, and 10 bases lay between the germline ends. The CDR3 loop spans 14 amino acids. CDR3 nucleotide sequence: TGTGCCAGCTCACCATCGACGGGGGATTCACCCCTCCACTTT. This gives the protein CASSPSTGDSPLHF.

The chain links TRBV4-2 to TRBJ2-3; the match to TRBD2 covers 7 bases. CDR1 is LGHNA, CDR2 YNFKEQ, per germline. The CDR3 sequence is 15 residues long. Germline trimming cut 7 bases from V and 2 bases from J; bases unmatched to any gene: 9. In DNA, the CDR3 is TGTGCCAGCAAAACGGGGGGAGCTAACACAGATACGCAGTATTTT. Translation gives CASKTGGANTDTQYF.

The rearrangement uses TRBV5-1 and TRBJ1-1, with D maybe TRBD1 (5 bases). The CDR3 spans 15 residues. Germline lookup yields CDR1 SGHRS and CDR2 YFSETQ. V lost 2 bases to trimming and J lost 5 bases, with 16 bases between them. CDR3 sequence (DNA): TGCGCCAGCAGCTTAGACCGGGGGTCTTCGACTGAAGCTTTCTTT. It codes for CASSLDRGSSTEAFF.

The CDR3 DNA is TGTGCCTGGAGTTCCCGACAGGGGAGGCTGAATGCTTTCTTT. Translated: CAWSSRQGRLNAFF. V usage is TRBV30 and J usage is TRBJ1-1, with 8 bases aligning to TRBD1. There are 14 residues in the CDR3. V gave up 2 bases and J gave up 11 bases; unmatched junction bases: 13. Germline assignment: CDR1 GTSNPN and CDR2 SVGIG (reference sequence).

This chain connects TRBV7-3 to TRBJ2-3; 9 bases map to TRBD1. Germline V gene sequence: CDR1 SGHTA, CDR2 FQGTGA. Unmatched junction bases numbered 5, after V lost 2 bases and J lost 8 bases. The CDR3 has 14 residues. The CDR3 DNA is TGTGCCAGCAGCTTATTACAGGGGGCGGGTACGCAGTATTTT. Translation gives CASSLLQGAGTQYF. Filled out from reference TRBV7-3 and TRBJ2-3, the complete variable domain reads GAGVSQTPSNKVTEKGKYVELRCDPISGHTALYWYRQSLGQGPEFLIYFQGTGAADDSGLPNDRFFAVRPEGSVSTLKIQRTERGDSAVYLCASSLLQGAGTQYFGPGTRLTVL.

The chain combines TRBV5-4 with TRBJ2-7; 7 nucleotides match TRBD2. Germline loops: CDR1 SGHNT, CDR2 YYREEE (reference sequence). The CDR3 extends over 14 amino acids. V was pared by 4 bases and J by 0 bases, with 4 bases of the junction left unmatched. The CDR3 DNA reads as TGTGCCAGCAGCCCCCGGGGGGACTCCTACGAGCAGTACTTC. This gives the protein CASSPRGDSYEQYF.

The rearrangement joins TRBV19 to TRBJ1-6; weak D call: TRBD1 (5 bases). CDR1 is LNHDA and CDR2 is SQIVND in the germline V gene (reference sequence). This CDR3 spans 13 amino acids. V shed 5 bases and J shed 12 bases, with 14 bases lying between them. The CDR3 sequence: CASSSRGKGPLHF. CDR3 nucleotides: TGTGCCAGTAGTTCCCGGGGGAAGGGACCCCTCCACTTT.

This chain uses TRBV9 with TRBJ2-3, with D hard to call. The V gene's germline CDR1 is SGDLS and CDR2 YYNGEE. The V end was cut by 1 base, the J end by 4 bases, with 10 bases between. CDR3 length equals 14 residues. The CDR3 region is CASSVNSVPDTQYF. The CDR3 bases are TGTGCCAGCAGCGTAAACTCCGTACCAGATACGCAGTATTTT.

The rearrangement joins TRBV5-1 to TRBJ2-7; 7 bases are shared with TRBD2. Germline-derived CDR1 and CDR2 are SGHRS and YFSETQ. Trimming took 4 bases from V and 3 from J; bases not matched to a gene: 1. This CDR3 spans 12 amino acids. CDR3 bases: TGCGCCAGCAGCCCGGGGGGCTACGAGCAGTACTTC. It is translated as CASSPGGYEQYF.

The rearrangement joins TRBV4-3 to TRBJ2-5, with a tentative D call TRBD1 (5 bases). This CDR3 is 15 amino acids long. Germline loops: CDR1 LGHNA, CDR2 YSLEER. With 1 base removed from V and 5 bases from J, the gap between germline ends came to 14 bases. The CDR3 region is CASSQVQGPQETQYF. For the CDR3, the DNA is TGCGCCAGCAGCCAAGTTCAGGGCCCTCAGGAGACCCAGTACTTC.

The chain couples TRBV2 to TRBJ1-1; possible D gene TRBD1, 5 bases. Trimming shortened V by 4 bases and J by 1 base, and 10 bases separated the two germline ends. Germline V gene data show CDR1 as SNHLY and CDR2 as FYNNEI. The CDR3 spans 14 residues. CDR3 region: CASSGVRENTEAFF. DNA of the CDR3: TGTGCCAGCAGTGGTGTCAGGGAGAACACTGAAGCTTTCTTT.